A single sample gave rise to the 32 T cell receptor beta chains below, sequenced in a study of cytomegalovirus exposure and HLA in healthy donors (dated by TCRdb to 2016 to 2017). The library was obtained by the immunoSEQ multiplex PCR assay. The multiplex PCR relied on a mix of 60 forward primers for TCR Vbeta segments and 13 reverse primers for TCR Jbeta segments. The table comes from immuneACCESS by way of TCRdb, which keeps in-frame sequences with V and J called. Part of the clones is missing from these tables; in studies checked, under half for an unresolved V gene and the rest for unknown reasons. The sample table records approximately 200,000 clones; approximately 83% of these occur just once. The top ten clonotypes cover 0.098% of the sample. Sample: PBMCs. The receptors originated from a boy between 2 and 10 years old in good health and CMV-seronegative.

V usage is TRBV7-2 and J usage is TRBJ2-1, with TRBD2 matching over 8 bases. V gave up 7 bases and J gave up 5 bases; unmatched junction bases: 10. CDR1 is SGHTA, CDR2 FQGNSA, per germline. There are 15 residues in the CDR3. CDR3 amino acids: CASISFGGANNEQFF. CDR3 coding DNA: TGTGCCAGCATCTCATTCGGGGGGGCCAACAATGAGCAGTTCTTC.

The DNA for the CDR3 is TGTGCCAGCTCACCACGGGGACAGGGGAGCGGCTATGGCTACACCTTC. It codes for CASSPRGQGSGYGYTF. This chain links TRBV18 with TRBJ1-2; 10 nucleotides agree with TRBD1. The CDR3 is 16 amino acids. V gave up 1 base and J gave up 4 bases; unmatched junction bases: 6. Germline V gene data show CDR1 as KGHSH and CDR2 as LQKENI. The entire variable domain, with the rest obtained from reference TRBV18 and TRBJ1-2, is as follows: NAGVMQNPRHLVRRRGQEARLRCSPMKGHSHVYWYRQLPEEGLKFMVYLQKENIIDESGMPKERFSAEFPKEGPSILRIQQVVRGDSAAYFCASSPRGQGSGYGYTFGSGTRLTVV.

The J gene is TRBJ2-7, the V gene TRBV7-2; 12 bases are shared with TRBD2. CDR1 and CDR2 (germline): SGHTA, FQGNSA. The CDR3 spans 17 residues. V trimming: 2 bases; J trimming: 4 bases; junction bases outside the gene matches: 9. CDR3 sequence: CASSLTSGGTHAYEQYF. The CDR3 DNA reads TGTGCCAGCAGCTTAACTAGCGGGGGGACCCACGCGTACGAGCAGTACTTC.

This rearrangement joins TRBV5-1 to TRBJ2-7, with 8 bases lining up with TRBD1. The V segment lost 4 bases and the J segment 5 bases; nucleotides outside the gene matches: 8. Per the germline V gene, CDR1 is SGHRS and CDR2 is YFSETQ. The length of the CDR3 is 14 residues. The CDR3 DNA follows: TGCGCCAGCAGCCCCCCCCAGGGGGCGGACGAGCAGTACTTC. Translated: CASSPPQGADEQYF.

The table lists this clone with a few counts. This chain links TRBV27 with TRBJ2-5; D may be TRBD2 (6 bases). This CDR3 comprises 14 residues. CDR1 is MNHEY and CDR2 is SMNVEV in the germline V gene (reference sequence). Trimming took off 4 bases at V and 1 base at J, with 10 bases between the two ends. The CDR3 spells CASSSSGVQETQYF. The CDR3 DNA is TGTGCCAGCAGTTCCTCGGGAGTCCAAGAGACCCAGTACTTC.

A remark on this clone: The junction and the germline gene differ at one end; a read error may be behind it. The rearrangement links TRBV15 to TRBJ1-2; D gene uncertain. The germline V gene encodes CDR1 LNHNV and CDR2 YYDKDF (reference sequence). This CDR3 spans 15 amino acids. CDR3 DNA: TGTGCCACCGGCAGAGATCCGGGTGTGCACTATGGCTACACCTTC. The encoded protein is CATGRDPGVHYGYTF.

The chain joins TRBV18 to TRBJ2-1, with a weak D call TRBD1 (6 bases). This CDR3 has 16 residues. Trimming removed 2 bases at V and 2 bases at J, with 13 bases between. The germline V gene has CDR1 KGHSH and CDR2 LQKENI. The CDR3: CASSPIPQGTYNEQFF. The CDR3 bases are TGTGCCAGCTCACCAATCCCGCAGGGGACCTACAATGAGCAGTTCTTC.

In its sample, this clone was seen once. The rearrangement uses TRBV20-1 and TRBJ1-1, with a tentative D call TRBD1 (5 bases). The CDR3 extends over 11 amino acids. Germline CDR1 DFQATT, CDR2 SNEGSKA (reference sequence). Trimming removed 0 bases at V and 8 bases at J, with 7 bases between. CDR3 sequence: CSAREGPEAFF. CDR3 in DNA: TGCAGTGCTAGAGAGGGGCCAGAAGCTTTCTTT.

The CDR3 sequence: CASSRYPGTGLWSYEQYF. CDR3 bases: TGTGCCAGCAGTAGATACCCCGGGACAGGGCTATGGTCCTACGAGCAGTACTTC. V gene TRBV27 combines with J gene TRBJ2-7; 9 nucleotides match TRBD1. The junction had 15 bases not matched to a gene; V was cut back by 5 bases and J by 1 base. Germline V CDR1 and CDR2: MNHEY, SMNVEV (reference sequence). The CDR3 is made up of 18 amino acids.

This clone was observed a single time. The chain links TRBV5-4 to TRBJ2-2; 11 nucleotides line up with TRBD2. CDR3 size: 16 residues. Trimming removed 4 bases from V and 3 bases from J; junction bases left unmatched: 5. CDR1 SGHNT and CDR2 YYREEE come from the germline V gene (reference sequence). This chain's CDR3 is CASSRSSGGDTGELFF. CDR3 DNA: TGTGCCAGCAGCCGAAGTAGCGGGGGGGACACCGGGGAGCTGTTTTTT. Full variable domain (outside the CDR3, taken from reference TRBV5-4 and TRBJ2-2): ETGVTQSPTHLIKTRGQQVTLRCSSQSGHNTVSWYQQALGQGPQFIFQYYREEENGRGNFPPRFSGLQFPNYSSELNVNALELDDSALYLCASSRSSGGDTGELFFGEGSRLTVL.

CDR3 loop: CASSLHGTGSGYTF. In DNA, the CDR3 is TGTGCCAGCAGCTTACACGGGACAGGGAGTGGCTACACCTTC. The rearrangement uses TRBV7-2 and TRBJ1-2; 9 bases map to TRBD1. In germline, CDR1 is SGHTA, CDR2 FQGNSA. V lost 2 bases to trimming and J lost 7 bases; unmatched junction nucleotides: 5. This CDR3 comprises 14 residues.

V gene TRBV4-2 combines with J gene TRBJ2-5, with TRBD2 matching over 12 bases. Germline V gene sequence: CDR1 LGHNA, CDR2 YNFKEQ. This CDR3 comprises 17 residues. With V trimmed by 1 base and J by 0 bases, 3 bases remained unmatched. The CDR3 reads CASSQGGLAGYQETQYF. CDR3 bases: TGTGCCAGCAGCCAAGGAGGACTAGCGGGGTACCAAGAGACCCAGTACTTC.

The chain joins TRBV7-2 to TRBJ1-1; TRBD1 might be the D (5 bases). Trimming pared 3 bases from V and 5 bases from J, leaving 13 bases between. The CDR3 sequence is 14 residues long. The germline V gene has CDR1 SGHTA and CDR2 FQGNSA. The CDR3 region has the DNA TGTGCCAGCAGCTTTCAGGGTAGCGGGACTGAAGCTTTCTTT. Translating it yields CASSFQGSGTEAFF.

The V and J genes are TRBV29-1 and TRBJ1-1, with D maybe TRBD1 (5 bases). With 2 bases removed from V and 3 bases from J, the gap between germline ends came to 13 bases. CDR1 is SQVTM, CDR2 ANQGSEA, per germline. CDR3 length equals 14 residues. CDR3 sequence (DNA): TGCAGCGTTGAAAGGGGAGGGCGGTACACTGAAGCTTTCTTT. Translated: CSVERGGRYTEAFF.

Here the CDR3 DNA reads TGTGCCAGCAGCTTAAGTAGCGGGGGGACCTACAATGAGCAGTTCTTC. Translating gives CASSLSSGGTYNEQFF. The V and J genes are TRBV11-2 and TRBJ2-1; 10 bases agree with TRBD2. The V gene end was trimmed by 2 bases and the J gene end by 2 bases; junction bases not matched to a gene: 3. The CDR3 covers 16 residues. CDR1 and CDR2 (germline): SGHAT, FQNNGV.

This rearrangement joins TRBV18 to TRBJ1-2; a weak D match, TRBD1 (6 bases). This CDR3 contains 15 residues. Per germline, CDR1 KGHSH and CDR2 LQKENI. The V end was cut by 2 bases, the J end by 8 bases, with 18 bases between. CDR3 nucleotides: TGTGCCAGCTCACCAAGGGACAACCTCCTGGAGGGCTACACCTTC. Its protein is CASSPRDNLLEGYTF. The whole variable domain, filled in from reference TRBV18 and TRBJ1-2, reads NAGVMQNPRHLVRRRGQEARLRCSPMKGHSHVYWYRQLPEEGLKFMVYLQKENIIDESGMPKERFSAEFPKEGPSILRIQQVVRGDSAAYFCASSPRDNLLEGYTFGSGTRLTVV.

V usage is TRBV4-2 and J usage is TRBJ2-3; 7 bases are shared with TRBD1. With 3 bases clipped from V and 2 bases from J, the junction kept 8 bases outside the gene matches. Per the germline V gene, CDR1 is LGHNA and CDR2 is YNFKEQ. This CDR3 has 16 residues. The CDR3, as DNA: TGTGCCAGCAGCCAGTCGGGACAGTTTTACACAGATACGCAGTATTTT. As protein: CASSQSGQFYTDTQYF.

In this sample, this clone turned up once. The chain couples TRBV11-3 to TRBJ2-1, with 10 positions matching TRBD1. Per germline, CDR1 SGHNT and CDR2 YENEEA. The CDR3 contains 15 residues. Losses at the gene ends were 5 bases for V and 4 bases for J; bases not matched to a gene: 5. CDR3 loop: CASSPGQGSYNEQFF. In nucleotides, the CDR3 is TGTGCCAGCAGCCCGGGACAGGGGTCATACAATGAGCAGTTCTTC.

The V and J genes are TRBV5-4 and TRBJ2-5, with D tentatively TRBD2 (6 bases). Trimming cost V 3 bases and J 5 bases, with 14 bases left between them. The CDR3 runs to 14 residues. CDR1 is SGHNT and CDR2 is YYREEE in the germline V gene (reference sequence). The CDR3 loop reads CASSYPGRRETQYF. The CDR3 bases are TGTGCCAGCAGCTACCCCGGGAGAAGGGAGACCCAGTACTTC.

The rearrangement uses TRBV2 and TRBJ1-5, with D hard to call. The CDR3 has 12 amino acids. The V and J ends lost 7 bases and 3 bases respectively, with 7 bases between them. Germline V gene lookup returns CDR1 SNHLY and CDR2 FYNNEI. This CDR3 is CASKQSNQPQHF. The CDR3 DNA sequence: TGTGCCAGCAAACAGTCCAATCAGCCCCAGCATTTT.

The chain carries TRBV2 and TRBJ1-1, with 8 bases matching TRBD1. From germline, CDR1 is SNHLY and CDR2 FYNNEI. The length of the CDR3 is 13 residues. V dropped 6 bases and J dropped 7; count of bases not matched to a gene: 7. This chain's CDR3 is CASSERTGSEAFF. CDR3 coding DNA: TGTGCCAGCAGCGAACGGACAGGGAGTGAAGCTTTCTTT.

V and J are TRBV2 and TRBJ1-1; D call uncertain. The V end lost 6 bases, the J end lost 1 base, and 12 bases lay between the germline ends. The germline CDR1 and CDR2 sequences are SNHLY and FYNNEI. The CDR3 is 14 residues long. CDR3 sequence (DNA): TGTGCCAGCAGCCTTACCAGAAAGAACACTGAAGCTTTCTTT. This gives the protein CASSLTRKNTEAFF.

The chain is built from TRBV19 and TRBJ2-3; no reliable D call. CDR1 is LNHDA and CDR2 is SQIVND in the germline V gene (reference sequence). The CDR3 is 14 amino acids. V was clipped by 6 bases and J by 1 base, with 11 bases between them. CDR3 coding DNA: TGTGCCAGTAGCATCCCCGCGGGCACAGATACGCAGTATTTT. Translated, it gives CASSIPAGTDTQYF.

This clone was found a few times. The chain couples TRBV29-1 to TRBJ1-1; 9 bases match TRBD1. The CDR3 runs to 14 residues. Germline V gene data show CDR1 as SQVTM and CDR2 as ANQGSEA. J gave up 2 bases and V 7 bases, and 8 bases lay outside the gene matches. The CDR3 here is CSAKRTGDNTEAFF. CDR3 sequence (DNA): TGCAGCGCCAAAAGGACAGGGGACAACACTGAAGCTTTCTTT.

The V and J genes are TRBV6-7 and TRBJ1-2; D is uncertain. TRBV6-7 is designated an ORF whose function remains uncertain. The CDR3 totals 15 residues. Trimming pared 2 bases from V and 6 bases from J, leaving 16 bases between. The CDR3 is CASSYPAGFPNGYTF. CDR3 nucleotides: TGTGCCAGCAGTTACCCCGCCGGGTTCCCCAATGGCTACACCTTC.

This sequence joins TRBV15 and TRBJ2-4; 11 bases align to TRBD2. The CDR3 is made up of 19 amino acids. In germline, CDR1 is LNHNV, CDR2 YYDKDF (reference sequence). Trimming cost V 0 bases and J 7 bases; bases outside gene matches: 14. CDR3 residues: CATSRDSGTSGGLINIQYF. For the CDR3, the DNA is TGTGCCACCAGCAGAGATTCCGGCACTAGCGGGGGTTTGATTAACATTCAGTACTTC. The whole variable domain, remainder taken from reference TRBV15 and TRBJ2-4, is DAMVIQNPRYQVTQFGKPVTLSCSQTLNHNVMYWYQQKSSQAPKLLFHYYDKDFNNEADTPDNFQSRRPNTSFCFLDIRSPGLGDTAMYLCATSRDSGTSGGLINIQYFGAGTRLSVL.

The chain combines TRBV27 with TRBJ2-5, with no clear D. Germline V CDR1 and CDR2: MNHEY, SMNVEV (reference sequence). Deletions cut 2 bases from V and 1 base from J, with 5 bases between. The CDR3 loop spans 13 amino acids. CDR3 sequence: CASSLRSQETQYF. CDR3 DNA: TGTGCCAGCAGTTTACGGTCCCAAGAGACCCAGTACTTC.

This chain joins TRBV7-8 and TRBJ2-7, with 8 positions matching TRBD1. The germline CDR1 and CDR2 sequences are SGHVS and FQNEAQ. This CDR3 has 14 residues. After removal of 6 bases from V and 5 bases from J, the junction contained 9 bases not matched to a gene. The CDR3 spells CASSYGQGGNEQYF. CDR3 bases: TGTGCCAGCAGTTATGGACAGGGAGGAAACGAGCAGTACTTC. Combining the CDR3 with reference TRBV7-8 and TRBJ2-7 gives the whole variable domain GAGVSQSPRYKVAKRGQDVALRCDPISGHVSLFWYQQALGQGPEFLTYFQNEAQLDKSGLPSDRFFAERPEGSVSTLKIQRTQQEDSAVYLCASSYGQGGNEQYFGPGTRLTVT.

The sample holds one count of this clone. The chain has TRBV9 and TRBJ1-5, with D possibly matching TRBD1 (5 bases). This CDR3 is 15 amino acids long. The V gene lost 3 bases and the J gene lost 0 bases, with 10 bases spanning the gap. Germline V gene lookup returns CDR1 SGDLS and CDR2 YYNGEE. The CDR3 region is CASSASGHSNQPQHF. CDR3 nucleotide sequence: TGTGCCAGCAGCGCCTCAGGGCATAGCAATCAGCCCCAGCATTTT. Complete variable domain (other parts from reference TRBV9 and TRBJ1-5): DSGVTQTPKHLITATGQRVTLRCSPRSGDLSVYWYQQSLDQGLQFLIQYYNGEERAKGNILERFSAQQFPDLHSELNLSSLELGDSALYFCASSASGHSNQPQHFGDGTRLSIL.

The V and J genes are TRBV5-4 and TRBJ1-2; no clear D. CDR3 size: 14 residues. V was pared by 3 bases and J by 5 bases, with 14 bases between. CDR1 SGHNT and CDR2 YYREEE come from the germline V gene (reference sequence). The CDR3 here is CASSSPGGSYGYTF. The CDR3 bases are TGTGCCAGCAGCTCCCCCGGAGGTTCATATGGCTACACCTTC.

The chain links TRBV7-9 to TRBJ2-1; 11 positions agree with TRBD2. Germline trimming cut 6 bases from V and 8 bases from J; bases unmatched to any gene: 6. CDR3 length equals 14 residues. Germline CDR1 SEHNR, CDR2 FQNEAQ (reference sequence). The CDR3 DNA sequence: TGTGCCAGCAGACGTAGCGGGGGGGGCGATGAGCAGTTCTTC. Residues: CASRRSGGGDEQFF.

The rearrangement uses TRBV15 and TRBJ1-6, with D unresolved. Germline CDR1 LNHNV, CDR2 YYDKDF (reference sequence). V lost 0 bases, J lost 7 bases, and 4 bases lay in between. This CDR3 contains 13 residues. The CDR3 nucleotides read TGTGCCACCAGCAGAGAAGCAAATTCACCCCTCCACTTT. This sequence encodes CATSREANSPLHF.